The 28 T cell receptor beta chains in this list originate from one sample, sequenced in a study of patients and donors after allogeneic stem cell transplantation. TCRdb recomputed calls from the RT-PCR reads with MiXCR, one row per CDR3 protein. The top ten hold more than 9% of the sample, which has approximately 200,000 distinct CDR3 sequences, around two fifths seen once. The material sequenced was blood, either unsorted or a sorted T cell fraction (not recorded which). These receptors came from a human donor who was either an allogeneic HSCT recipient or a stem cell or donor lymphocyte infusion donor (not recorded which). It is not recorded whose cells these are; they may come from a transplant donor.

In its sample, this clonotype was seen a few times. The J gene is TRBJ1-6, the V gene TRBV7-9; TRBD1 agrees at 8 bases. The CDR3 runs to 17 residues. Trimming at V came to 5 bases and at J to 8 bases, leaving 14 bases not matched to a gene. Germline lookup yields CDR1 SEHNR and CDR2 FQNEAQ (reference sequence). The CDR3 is CASSPLPGQERDSPLHF. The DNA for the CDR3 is TGTGCCAGCAGCCCGCTACCGGGACAGGAGAGGGATTCACCCCTCCACTTT.

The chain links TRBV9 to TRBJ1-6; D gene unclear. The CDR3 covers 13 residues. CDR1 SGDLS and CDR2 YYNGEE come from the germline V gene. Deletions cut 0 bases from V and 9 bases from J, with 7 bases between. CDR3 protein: CASSVEGSSPLHF. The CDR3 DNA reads TGTGCCAGCAGCGTAGAAGGGAGTTCACCCCTCCACTTT.

The CDR3 is CASSPLHRSGNTIYF. In nucleotides, the CDR3 is TGTGCCAGCAGCCCCTTACATCGCTCTGGAAACACCATATATTTT. V gene TRBV6-6 combines with J gene TRBJ1-3; D remains ambiguous. CDR3 length: 15 amino acids. Germline V gene data show CDR1 as MNHNY and CDR2 as SVGAGI (reference sequence). Deletions cut 6 bases from V and 0 bases from J, with 12 bases between.

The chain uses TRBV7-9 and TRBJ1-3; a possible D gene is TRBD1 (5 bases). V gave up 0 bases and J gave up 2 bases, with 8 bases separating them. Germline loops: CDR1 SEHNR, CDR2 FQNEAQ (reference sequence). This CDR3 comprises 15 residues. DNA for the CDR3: TGTGCCAGCAGCTTAGCAGGGGTCCCTGGAAACACCATATATTTT. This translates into CASSLAGVPGNTIYF. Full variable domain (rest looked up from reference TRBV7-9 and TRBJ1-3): DTGVSQNPRHKITKRGQNVTFRCDPISEHNRLYWYRQTLGQGPEFLTYFQNEAQLEKSRLLSDRFSAERPKGSFSTLEIQRTEQGDSAMYLCASSLAGVPGNTIYFGEGSWLTVV.

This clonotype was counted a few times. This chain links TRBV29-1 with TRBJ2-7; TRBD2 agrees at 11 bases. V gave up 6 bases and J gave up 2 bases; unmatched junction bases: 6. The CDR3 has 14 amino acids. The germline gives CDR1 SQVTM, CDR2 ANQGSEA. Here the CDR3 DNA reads TGCAGCGTGAGACTAGCGGGGTTACCCTACGAGCAGTACTTC. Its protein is CSVRLAGLPYEQYF.

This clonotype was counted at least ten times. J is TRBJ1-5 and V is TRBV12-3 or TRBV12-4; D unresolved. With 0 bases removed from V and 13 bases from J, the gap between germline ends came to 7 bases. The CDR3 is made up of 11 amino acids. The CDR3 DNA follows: TGTGCCAGCAGTTTAGCAGAGGGTCAGCATTTT. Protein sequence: CASSLAEGQHF.

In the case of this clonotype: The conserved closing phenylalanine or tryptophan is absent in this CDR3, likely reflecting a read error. Here the CDR3 DNA reads TGTGCCAGCAGCTTGACAGGGACGGGTGGAAACACCATATATCTT. Protein sequence: CASSLTGTGGNTIYL. The rearrangement uses TRBV5-6 and TRBJ1-3; tentatively, D is TRBD1 (6 bases). From germline, CDR1 is SGHDT and CDR2 YYEEEE. Trimming took 1 base from V and 3 from J, leaving 11 bases between them. The CDR3 spans 15 residues.

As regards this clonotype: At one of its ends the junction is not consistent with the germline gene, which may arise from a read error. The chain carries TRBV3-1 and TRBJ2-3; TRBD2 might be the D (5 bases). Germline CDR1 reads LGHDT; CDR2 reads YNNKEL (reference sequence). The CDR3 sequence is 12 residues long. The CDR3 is CASSQGRTLAFF. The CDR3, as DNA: TGTGCCAGCAGCCAAGGGAGGACCTTGGCATTTTTT.

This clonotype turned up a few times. The CDR3 loop is CAWSVHTEAFF. DNA for the CDR3: TGTGCCTGGAGTGTACACACTGAAGCTTTCTTT. The rearrangement uses TRBV30 and TRBJ1-1; D is unclear. This CDR3 comprises 11 residues. Trimming stripped 0 bases from V and 3 bases from J, with 2 bases between. Germline V gene lookup returns CDR1 GTSNPN and CDR2 SVGIG (reference sequence).

The CDR3 DNA is TGTGCCAGCAGTGAACCCAGCGTACACGAGACCCAGTACTTC. This gives the protein CASSEPSVHETQYF. The rearrangement joins TRBV25-1 to TRBJ2-5; D call uncertain. The CDR3 is 14 amino acids. V lost 2 bases and J lost 5, with 12 bases in between. Germline V gene lookup returns CDR1 MGHDK and CDR2 SYGVNS.

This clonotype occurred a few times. The CDR3 region is CSARFSNQPQHF. CDR3 coding DNA: TGCAGTGCTAGATTTAGCAATCAGCCCCAGCATTTT. V and J are TRBV20-1 and TRBJ1-5, with D unclear. CDR3 size: 12 residues. The germline CDR1 and CDR2 sequences are DFQATT and SNEGSKA (reference sequence). Trimming cost V 2 bases and J 0 bases, with 2 bases left between them.

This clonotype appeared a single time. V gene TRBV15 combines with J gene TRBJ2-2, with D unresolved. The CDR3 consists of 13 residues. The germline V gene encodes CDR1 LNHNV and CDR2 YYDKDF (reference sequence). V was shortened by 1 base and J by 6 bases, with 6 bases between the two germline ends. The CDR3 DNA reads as TGTGCCACCAGCAGAGTAAAGGCCGGGGAGCTGTTTTTT. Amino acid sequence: CATSRVKAGELFF.

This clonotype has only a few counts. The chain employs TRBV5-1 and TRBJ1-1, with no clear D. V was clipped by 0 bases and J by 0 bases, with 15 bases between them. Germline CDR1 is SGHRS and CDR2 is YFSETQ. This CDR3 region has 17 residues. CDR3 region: CASSLGSTSTVNTEAFF. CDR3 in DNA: TGCGCCAGCAGCTTGGGGAGTACATCAACAGTGAACACTGAAGCTTTCTTT.

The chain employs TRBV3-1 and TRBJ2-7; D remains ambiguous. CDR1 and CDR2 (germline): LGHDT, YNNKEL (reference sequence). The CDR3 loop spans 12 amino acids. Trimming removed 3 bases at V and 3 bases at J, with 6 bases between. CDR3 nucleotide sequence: TGTGCCAGCAGCCAGATGGGCTACGAGCAGTACTTC. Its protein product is CASSQMGYEQYF.

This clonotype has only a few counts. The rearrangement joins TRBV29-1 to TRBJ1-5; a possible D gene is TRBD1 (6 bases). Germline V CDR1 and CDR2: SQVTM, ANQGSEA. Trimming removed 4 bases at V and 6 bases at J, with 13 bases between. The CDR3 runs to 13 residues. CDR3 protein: CSVGEGEGQPQHF. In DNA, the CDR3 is TGCAGCGTTGGAGAGGGGGAGGGTCAGCCCCAGCATTTT.

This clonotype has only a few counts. For the CDR3, the DNA is TGTGCCAGCAGCTTAGAGATTTCCCCGAACACTGAAGCTTTCTTT. Protein sequence: CASSLEISPNTEAFF. The J gene is TRBJ1-1, the V gene TRBV7-2; no clear D gene. Trimming took 1 base from V and 1 from J, leaving 10 bases between them. The CDR3 sequence is 15 residues long. From germline, CDR1 is SGHTA and CDR2 FQGNSA.

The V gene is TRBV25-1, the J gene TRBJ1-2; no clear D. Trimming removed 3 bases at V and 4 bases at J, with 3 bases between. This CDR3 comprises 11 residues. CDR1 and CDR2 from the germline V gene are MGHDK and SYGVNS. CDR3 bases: TGTGCCAGCAGTGATCCCTATGGCTACACCTTC. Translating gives CASSDPYGYTF.

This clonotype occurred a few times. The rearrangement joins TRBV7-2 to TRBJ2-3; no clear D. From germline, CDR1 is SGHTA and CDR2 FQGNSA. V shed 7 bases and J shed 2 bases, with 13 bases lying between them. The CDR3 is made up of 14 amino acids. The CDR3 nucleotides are TGTGCCAGCACCCCCGGCGGAAACACAGATACGCAGTATTTT. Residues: CASTPGGNTDTQYF.

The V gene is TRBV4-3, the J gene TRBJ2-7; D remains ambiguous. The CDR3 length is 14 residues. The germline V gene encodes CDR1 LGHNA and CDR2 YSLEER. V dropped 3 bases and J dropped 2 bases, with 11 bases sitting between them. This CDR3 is CASSHFGSPYEQYF. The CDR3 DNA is TGCGCCAGCAGCCATTTTGGGTCCCCCTACGAGCAGTACTTC.

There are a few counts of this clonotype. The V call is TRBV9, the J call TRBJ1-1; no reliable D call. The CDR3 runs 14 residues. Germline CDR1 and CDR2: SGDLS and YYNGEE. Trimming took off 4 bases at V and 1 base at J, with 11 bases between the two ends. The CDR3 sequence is CASSQGMSNTEAFF. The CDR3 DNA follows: TGTGCCAGCAGCCAAGGGATGTCGAACACTGAAGCTTTCTTT.

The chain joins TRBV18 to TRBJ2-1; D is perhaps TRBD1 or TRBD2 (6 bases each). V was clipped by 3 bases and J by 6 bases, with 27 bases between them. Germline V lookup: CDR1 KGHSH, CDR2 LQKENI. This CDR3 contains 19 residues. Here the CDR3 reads CASSPSSQGSLAKSNEQFF. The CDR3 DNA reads TGTGCCAGCTCACCCTCGAGTCAGGGGTCTCTAGCGAAGTCCAATGAGCAGTTCTTC.

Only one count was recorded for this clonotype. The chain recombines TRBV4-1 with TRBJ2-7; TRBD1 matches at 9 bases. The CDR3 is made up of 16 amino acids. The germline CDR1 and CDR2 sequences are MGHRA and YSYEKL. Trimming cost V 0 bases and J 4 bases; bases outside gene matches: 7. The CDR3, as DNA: TGCGCCAGCAGCCAAGATCCGGGCGACAGGGGGTACGAGCAGTACTTC. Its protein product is CASSQDPGDRGYEQYF.

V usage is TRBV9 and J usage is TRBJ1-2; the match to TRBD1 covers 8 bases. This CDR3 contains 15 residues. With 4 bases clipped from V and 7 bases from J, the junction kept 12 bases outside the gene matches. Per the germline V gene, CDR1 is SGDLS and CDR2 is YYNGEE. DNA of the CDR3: TGTGCCAGCAGCTCGAGTTCGACAGGGGTTGGTGGCTACACCTTC. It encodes CASSSSSTGVGGYTF.

Here the CDR3 reads CASSTAGTVEKLFF. CDR3 DNA: TGTGCCAGCAGCACGGCCGGGACAGTTGAAAAACTGTTTTTT. This chain links TRBV7-9 with TRBJ1-4; 7 bases match TRBD1. Trimming cost V 5 bases and J 7 bases; bases outside gene matches: 7. Germline V gene sequence: CDR1 SEHNR, CDR2 FQNEAQ (reference sequence). CDR3 length: 14 residues.

This CDR3 is CASSPTSGEGTDTQYF. CDR3 bases: TGTGCCAGCAGTCCGACTAGCGGGGAAGGAACAGATACGCAGTATTTT. J is TRBJ2-3 and V is TRBV6-2 or TRBV6-3, with 11 bases aligning to TRBD2. The CDR3 has 16 residues. V lost 5 bases to trimming and J lost 3 bases; unmatched junction nucleotides: 7. Per the germline V gene, CDR1 is MNHEY and CDR2 is SVGEGT.

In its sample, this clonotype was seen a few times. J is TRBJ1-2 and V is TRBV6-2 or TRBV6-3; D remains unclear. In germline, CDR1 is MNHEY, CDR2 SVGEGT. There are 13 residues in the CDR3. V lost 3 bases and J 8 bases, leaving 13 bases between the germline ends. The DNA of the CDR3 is TGTGCCAGCAGTTATGTGACACCGGTCGGCTACACCTTC. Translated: CASSYVTPVGYTF.

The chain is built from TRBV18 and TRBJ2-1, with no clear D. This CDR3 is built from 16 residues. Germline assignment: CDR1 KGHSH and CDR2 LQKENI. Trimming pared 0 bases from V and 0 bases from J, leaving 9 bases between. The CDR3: CASSPPGGFSYNEQFF. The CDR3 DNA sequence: TGTGCCAGCTCACCACCGGGCGGCTTCTCCTACAATGAGCAGTTCTTC.

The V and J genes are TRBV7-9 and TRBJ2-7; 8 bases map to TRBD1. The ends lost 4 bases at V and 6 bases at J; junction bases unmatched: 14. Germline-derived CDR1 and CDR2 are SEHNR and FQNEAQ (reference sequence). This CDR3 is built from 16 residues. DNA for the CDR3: TGTGCCAGCAGCTCATACGGGGACAGGCGGTCGAGCGAGCAGTACTTC. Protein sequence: CASSSYGDRRSSEQYF.